Below, 10 T cell receptor beta chains from the same sample are listed, as sequenced in a study of cytomegalovirus exposure and HLA in healthy donors (dated by TCRdb to about 2017). The library was obtained by the immunoSEQ multiplex PCR assay. This is the immuneACCESS table as TCRdb keeps it, with only in-frame sequences that have V and J called. A part of the clones is gone; compared with another copy, unresolved V genes explain less than half, and the rest is unexplained. This sample lists 110,000 to 150,000 clones; about 88% were detected once. The ten most abundant clones make up about 10% of the sample. Sample: PBMCs. These receptors all stem from a woman younger than 35 in good health and CMV-seropositive.

The chain combines TRBV10-1 with TRBJ2-2; weak D call: TRBD2 (5 bases). CDR1 is WNHNN and CDR2 is SYGVQD in the germline V gene (reference sequence). V gave up 6 bases and J gave up 6 bases, with 8 bases separating them. The CDR3 spans 12 residues. CDR3 residues: CASSAGAGELFF. The CDR3 DNA sequence: TGCGCCAGCAGCGCCGGGGCCGGGGAGCTGTTTTTT.

V is TRBV6-5 and J is TRBJ1-2, with D possibly TRBD1 on 5 matching bases. V lost 0 bases and J lost 4, with 6 bases in between. The germline CDR1 and CDR2 sequences are MNHEY and SVGAGI. The CDR3 contains 13 residues. The CDR3 DNA reads as TGTGCCAGCAGTTACTCAACAGGCTATGGCTACACCTTC. Translated: CASSYSTGYGYTF.

The CDR3 loop is CASSMTGGGQPQHF. CDR3 sequence (DNA): TGTGCCAGCAGCATGACAGGGGGCGGGCAGCCCCAGCATTTT. The chain carries TRBV7-2 and TRBJ1-5; TRBD1 aligns across 10 bases. V shed 5 bases, J shed 7 bases, and the junction held 5 bases outside the gene matches. Germline V CDR1 and CDR2: SGHTA, FQGNSA. This CDR3 contains 14 residues.

For this clone: The sample holds other DNA sequences that translate to the same CDR3. The V call is TRBV4-3, the J call TRBJ1-5; 7 positions match TRBD1. V lost 0 bases, J lost 0 bases, and 5 bases stayed unmatched. CDR1 and CDR2 (germline): LGHNA, YSLEER. The CDR3 contains 17 residues. This CDR3 reads CASSQDPQGGSNQPQHF. CDR3 DNA: TGCGCCAGCAGCCAAGACCCCCAGGGGGGTAGCAATCAGCCCCAGCATTTT.

This chain connects TRBV5-4 to TRBJ1-2; D is perhaps TRBD1 (5 bases). Deletions cut 4 bases from V and 2 bases from J, with 12 bases between. The CDR3 is 14 amino acids. Germline CDR1 reads SGHNT; CDR2 reads YYREEE (reference sequence). CDR3 sequence (DNA): TGTGCCAGCAGCCCCGACAGTGAGAACTATGGCTACACCTTC. Protein sequence: CASSPDSENYGYTF.

The V gene is TRBV6-5, the J gene TRBJ2-2; 7 nucleotides match TRBD1. The J segment lost 6 bases and the V segment lost 0 bases, leaving 1 base of the junction unmatched. CDR1 is MNHEY, CDR2 SVGAGI, per germline. The CDR3 loop spans 14 amino acids. CDR3 protein: CASSYSTGPGELFF. Written as DNA, the CDR3 is TGTGCCAGCAGTTACTCGACAGGGCCCGGGGAGCTGTTTTTT.

The CDR3 region is CASGSPAGAQNTEAFF. CDR3 nucleotides: TGTGCCAGCGGATCCCCCGCAGGGGCGCAGAACACTGAAGCTTTCTTT. The chain combines TRBV28 with TRBJ1-1; TRBD1 might be the D (6 bases). This CDR3 comprises 16 residues. V was trimmed by 8 bases and J by 1 base, leaving 20 bases between them. Germline CDR1 reads MDHEN; CDR2 reads SYDVKM. The full variable domain, with the rest looked up from reference TRBV28 and TRBJ1-1, is DVKVTQSSRYLVKRTGEKVFLECVQDMDHENMFWYRQDPGLGLRLIYFSYDVKMKEKGDIPEGYSVSREKKERFSLILESASTNQTSMYLCASGSPAGAQNTEAFFGQGTRLTVV.

The chain carries TRBV9 and TRBJ2-3; D remains ambiguous. V gave up 3 bases and J gave up 0 bases, with 5 bases separating them. CDR1 is SGDLS and CDR2 is YYNGEE in the germline V gene. The CDR3 is 13 residues long. CDR3 coding DNA: TGTGCCAGCAGCGCACAAAGCACAGATACGCAGTATTTT. Protein sequence: CASSAQSTDTQYF.

This clone was seen just once. The V gene is TRBV6-5, the J gene TRBJ2-3, with D perhaps matching TRBD1 (7 bases). The CDR3 totals 14 residues. Germline V gives CDR1 MNHEY, CDR2 SVGAGI. V lost 7 bases and J lost 3, with 14 bases in between. This CDR3 reads CASTRAGGTDTQYF. CDR3 DNA: TGTGCCAGCACCCGTGCAGGGGGGACAGATACGCAGTATTTT.

J is TRBJ2-2 and V is TRBV25-1, with TRBD1 as a possible D gene (5 bases). CDR1 MGHDK and CDR2 SYGVNS come from the germline V gene. Trimming stripped 5 bases from V and 4 bases from J, with 11 bases between. The CDR3 is 14 amino acids. The CDR3 DNA is TGTGCCAGCAGTCCCGGCAGGGTCACCGGGGAGCTGTTTTTT. The encoded protein is CASSPGRVTGELFF.